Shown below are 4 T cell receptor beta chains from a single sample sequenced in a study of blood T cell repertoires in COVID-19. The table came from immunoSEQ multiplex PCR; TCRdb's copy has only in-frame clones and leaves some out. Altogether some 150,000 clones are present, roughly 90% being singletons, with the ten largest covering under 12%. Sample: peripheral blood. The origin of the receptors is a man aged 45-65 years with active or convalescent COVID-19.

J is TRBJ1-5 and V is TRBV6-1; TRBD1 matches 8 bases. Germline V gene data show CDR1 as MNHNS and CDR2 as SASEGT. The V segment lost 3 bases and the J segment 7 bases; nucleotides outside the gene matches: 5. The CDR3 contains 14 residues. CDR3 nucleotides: TGTGCCAGCAGTGACGACAGGGGTGACCAGCCCCAGCATTTT. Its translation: CASSDDRGDQPQHF.

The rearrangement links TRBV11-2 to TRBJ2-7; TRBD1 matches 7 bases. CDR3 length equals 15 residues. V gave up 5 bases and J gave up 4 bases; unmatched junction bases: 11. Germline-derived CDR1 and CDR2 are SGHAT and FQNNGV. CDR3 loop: CASSHSTGAGYEQYF. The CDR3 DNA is TGTGCCAGCAGCCATTCTACAGGGGCGGGTTACGAGCAGTACTTC.

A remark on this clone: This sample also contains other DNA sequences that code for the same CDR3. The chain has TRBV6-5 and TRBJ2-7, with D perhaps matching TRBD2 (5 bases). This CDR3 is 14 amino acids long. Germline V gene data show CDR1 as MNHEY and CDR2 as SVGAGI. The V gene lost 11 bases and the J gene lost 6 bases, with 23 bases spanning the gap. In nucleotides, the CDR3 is TGTGCCGCACGGCCCGCCAGGTTCCTAGCCGAGCAGTACTTC. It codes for CAARPARFLAEQYF.

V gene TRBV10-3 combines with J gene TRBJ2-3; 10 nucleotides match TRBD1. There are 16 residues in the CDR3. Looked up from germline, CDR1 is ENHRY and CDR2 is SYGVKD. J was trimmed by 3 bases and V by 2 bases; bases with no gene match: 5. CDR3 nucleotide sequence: TGTGCCATCAGTGAGCCGGGACAGGGGTATACAGATACGCAGTATTTT. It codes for CAISEPGQGYTDTQYF.